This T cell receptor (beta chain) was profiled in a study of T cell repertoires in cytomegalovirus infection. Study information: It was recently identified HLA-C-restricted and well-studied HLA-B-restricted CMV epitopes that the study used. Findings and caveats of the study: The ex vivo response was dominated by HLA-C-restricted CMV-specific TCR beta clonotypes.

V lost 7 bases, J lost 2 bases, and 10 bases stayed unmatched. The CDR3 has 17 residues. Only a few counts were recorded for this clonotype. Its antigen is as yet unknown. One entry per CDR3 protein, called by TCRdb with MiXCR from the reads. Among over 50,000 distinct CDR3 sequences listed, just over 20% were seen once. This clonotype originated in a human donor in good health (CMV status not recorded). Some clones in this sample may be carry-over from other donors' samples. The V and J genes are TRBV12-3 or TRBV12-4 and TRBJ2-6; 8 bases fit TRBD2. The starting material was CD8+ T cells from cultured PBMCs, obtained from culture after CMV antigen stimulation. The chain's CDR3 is CASTRGGGFTGANVLTF. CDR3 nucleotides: TGTGCCAGCACTCGGGGGGGAGGGTTCACTGGGGCCAACGTCCTGACTTTC.